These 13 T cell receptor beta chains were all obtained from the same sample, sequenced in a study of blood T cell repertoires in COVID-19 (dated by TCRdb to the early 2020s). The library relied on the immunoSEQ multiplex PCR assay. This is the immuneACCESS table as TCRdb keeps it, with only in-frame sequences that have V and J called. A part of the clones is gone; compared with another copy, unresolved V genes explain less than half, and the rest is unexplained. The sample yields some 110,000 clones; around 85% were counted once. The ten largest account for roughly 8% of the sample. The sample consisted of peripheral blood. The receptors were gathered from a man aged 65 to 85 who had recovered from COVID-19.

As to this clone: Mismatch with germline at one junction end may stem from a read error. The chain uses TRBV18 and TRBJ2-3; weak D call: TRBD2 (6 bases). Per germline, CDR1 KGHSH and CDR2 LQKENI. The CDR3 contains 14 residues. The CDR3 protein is CASSPSRDRGGQDF. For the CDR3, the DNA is TGTGCCAGCTCACCGTCCCGGGACCGAGGAGGGCAAGATTTT.

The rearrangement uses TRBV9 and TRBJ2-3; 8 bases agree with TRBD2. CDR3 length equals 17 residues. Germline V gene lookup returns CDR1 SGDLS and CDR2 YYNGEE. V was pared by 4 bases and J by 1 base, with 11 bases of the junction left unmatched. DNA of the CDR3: TGTGCCAGCAGCAACCTTAGCGGGGCGGCCGGCACAGATACGCAGTATTTT. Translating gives CASSNLSGAAGTDTQYF.

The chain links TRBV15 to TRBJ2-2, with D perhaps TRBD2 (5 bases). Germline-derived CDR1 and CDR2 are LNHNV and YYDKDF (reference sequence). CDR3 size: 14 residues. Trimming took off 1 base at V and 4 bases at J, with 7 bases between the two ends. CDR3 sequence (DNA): TGTGCCACCAGCAGAGCTAGCTTCACCGGGGAGCTGTTTTTT. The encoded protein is CATSRASFTGELFF.

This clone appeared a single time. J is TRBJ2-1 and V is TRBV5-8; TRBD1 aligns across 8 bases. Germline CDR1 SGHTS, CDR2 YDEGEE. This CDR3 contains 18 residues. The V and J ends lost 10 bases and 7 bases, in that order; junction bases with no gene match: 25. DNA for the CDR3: TGTGCCGCGACGTACGGGACAGGCAAGCGAGGTATACAGAATGAGCAGTTCTTC. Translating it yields CAATYGTGKRGIQNEQFF.

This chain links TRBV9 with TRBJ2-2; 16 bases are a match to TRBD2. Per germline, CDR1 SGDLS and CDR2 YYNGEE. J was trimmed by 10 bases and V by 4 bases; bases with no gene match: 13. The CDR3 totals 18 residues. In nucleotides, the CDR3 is TGTGCCAGCAGCCCCCGGGGACTAGCGGGGGGGCCGGGGGAGGAGCTGTTTTTT. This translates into CASSPRGLAGGPGEELFF.

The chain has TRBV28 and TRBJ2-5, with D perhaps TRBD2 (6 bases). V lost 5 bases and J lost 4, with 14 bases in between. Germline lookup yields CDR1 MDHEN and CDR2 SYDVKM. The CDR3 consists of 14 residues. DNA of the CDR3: TGTGCCAGCAGTCCCCGTGGAGCGGGAGAGACCCAGTACTTC. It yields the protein CASSPRGAGETQYF.

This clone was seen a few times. CDR3 DNA: TGTGCCAGCAGTTTTTCCCAGGGGCCCGATGAGCAGTTCTTC. Amino acids: CASSFSQGPDEQFF. The chain links TRBV28 to TRBJ2-1; perhaps TRBD1 as D (6 bases). The CDR3 totals 14 residues. From germline, CDR1 is MDHEN and CDR2 SYDVKM. Trimming shortened V by 3 bases and J by 8 bases, and 14 bases separated the two germline ends.

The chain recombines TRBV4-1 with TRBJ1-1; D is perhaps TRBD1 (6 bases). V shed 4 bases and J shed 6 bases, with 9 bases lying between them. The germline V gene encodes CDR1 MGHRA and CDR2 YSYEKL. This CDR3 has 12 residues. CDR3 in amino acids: CASSRPGAEAFF. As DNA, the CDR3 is TGCGCCAGCAGCCGACCAGGGGCTGAAGCTTTCTTT.

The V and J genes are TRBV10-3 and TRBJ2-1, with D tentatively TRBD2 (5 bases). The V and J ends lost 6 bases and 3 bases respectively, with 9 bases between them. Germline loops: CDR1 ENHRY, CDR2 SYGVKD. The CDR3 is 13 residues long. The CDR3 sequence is CAISSGYYNEQFF. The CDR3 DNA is TGTGCCATCAGCAGCGGTTACTACAATGAGCAGTTCTTC.

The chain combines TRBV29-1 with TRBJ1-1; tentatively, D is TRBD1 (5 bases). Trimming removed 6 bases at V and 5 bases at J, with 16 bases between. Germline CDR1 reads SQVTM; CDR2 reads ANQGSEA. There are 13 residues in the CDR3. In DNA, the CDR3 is TGCAGCGTGGCCTTAAGGGGCGAAACTGAAGCTTTCTTT. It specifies CSVALRGETEAFF.

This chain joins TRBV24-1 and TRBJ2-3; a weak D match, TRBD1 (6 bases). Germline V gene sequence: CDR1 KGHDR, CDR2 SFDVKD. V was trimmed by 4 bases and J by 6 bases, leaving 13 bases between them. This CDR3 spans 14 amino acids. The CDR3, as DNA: TGTGCCACCAGTGACGTCAGGGGAAGGGATACGCAGTATTTT. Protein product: CATSDVRGRDTQYF.

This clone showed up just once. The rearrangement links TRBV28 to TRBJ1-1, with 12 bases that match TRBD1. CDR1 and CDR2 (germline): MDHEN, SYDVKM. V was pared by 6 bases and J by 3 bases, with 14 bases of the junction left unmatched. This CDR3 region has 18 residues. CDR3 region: CASRPSPGTGGADTEAFF. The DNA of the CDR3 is TGTGCCAGCAGGCCTTCTCCCGGGACAGGGGGCGCAGACACTGAAGCTTTCTTT.

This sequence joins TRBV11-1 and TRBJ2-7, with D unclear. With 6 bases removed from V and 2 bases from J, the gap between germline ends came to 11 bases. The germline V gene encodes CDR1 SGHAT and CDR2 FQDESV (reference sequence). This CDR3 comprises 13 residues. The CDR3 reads CASSLWAAYEQYF. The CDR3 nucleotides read TGTGCCAGCAGTCTCTGGGCCGCCTACGAGCAGTACTTC.